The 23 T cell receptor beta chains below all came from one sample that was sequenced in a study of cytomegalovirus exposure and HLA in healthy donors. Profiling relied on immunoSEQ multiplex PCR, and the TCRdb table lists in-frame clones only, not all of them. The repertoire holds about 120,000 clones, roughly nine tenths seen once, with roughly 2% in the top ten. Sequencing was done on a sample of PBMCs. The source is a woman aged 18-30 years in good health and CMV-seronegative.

The CDR3 DNA reads TGTGCCAGCAGTTTATGGGGCGGGGGCTATGGAAACACCATATATTTT. It specifies CASSLWGGGYGNTIYF. The gene calls are TRBV28 and TRBJ1-3; D may be TRBD1 (6 bases). Germline V gives CDR1 MDHEN, CDR2 SYDVKM. The CDR3 runs to 16 residues. Deletions cut 0 bases from V and 3 bases from J, with 12 bases between.

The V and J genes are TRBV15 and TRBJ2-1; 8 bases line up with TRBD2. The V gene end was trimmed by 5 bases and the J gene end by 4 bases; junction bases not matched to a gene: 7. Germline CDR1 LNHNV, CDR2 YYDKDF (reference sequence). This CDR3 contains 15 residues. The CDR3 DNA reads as TGTGCCACCAGCCTGGTAGCGGGATCATACAATGAGCAGTTCTTC. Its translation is CATSLVAGSYNEQFF.

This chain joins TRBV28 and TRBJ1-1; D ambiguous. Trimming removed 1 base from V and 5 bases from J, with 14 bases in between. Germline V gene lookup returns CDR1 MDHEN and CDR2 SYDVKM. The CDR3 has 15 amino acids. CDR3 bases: TGTGCCAGCAGTTTATCCGGGATAGTTCGAACTGAAGCTTTCTTT. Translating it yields CASSLSGIVRTEAFF.

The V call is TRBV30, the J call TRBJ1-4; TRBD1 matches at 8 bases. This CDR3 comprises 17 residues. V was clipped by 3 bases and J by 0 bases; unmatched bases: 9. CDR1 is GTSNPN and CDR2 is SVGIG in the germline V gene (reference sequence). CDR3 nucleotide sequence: TGTGCCTGGAGCGCGGACAGGGTTTCTGCAACTAATGAAAAACTGTTTTTT. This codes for CAWSADRVSATNEKLFF.

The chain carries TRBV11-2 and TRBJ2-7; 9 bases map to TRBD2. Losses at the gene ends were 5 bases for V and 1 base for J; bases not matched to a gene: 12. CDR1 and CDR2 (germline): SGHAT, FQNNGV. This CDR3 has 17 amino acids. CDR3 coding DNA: TGTGCCAGCAGCCGCCTGTTGGGGACTAGCTGGTCCTACGAGCAGTACTTC. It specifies CASSRLLGTSWSYEQYF.

The CDR3 bases are TGTGCCAGCAAAACTAGCGGGAGGGCCCAAGATACGCAGTATTTT. Its translation: CASKTSGRAQDTQYF. The rearrangement joins TRBV2 to TRBJ2-3, with 13 bases fitting TRBD2. Germline loops: CDR1 SNHLY, CDR2 FYNNEI. CDR3 length: 15 residues. Trimming removed 7 bases from V and 5 bases from J; junction bases left unmatched: 6.

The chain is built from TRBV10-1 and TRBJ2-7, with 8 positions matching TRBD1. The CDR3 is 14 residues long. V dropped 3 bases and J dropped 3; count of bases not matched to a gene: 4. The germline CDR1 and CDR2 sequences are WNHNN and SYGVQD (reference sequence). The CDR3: CASSDMDRVYEQYF. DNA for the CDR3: TGCGCCAGCAGTGATATGGACAGGGTCTACGAGCAGTACTTC.

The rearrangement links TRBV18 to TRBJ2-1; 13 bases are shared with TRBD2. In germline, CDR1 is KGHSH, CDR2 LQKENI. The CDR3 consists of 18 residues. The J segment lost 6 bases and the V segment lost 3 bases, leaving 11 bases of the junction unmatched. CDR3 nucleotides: TGTGCCAGCTCACCCCTACTTGCCGGGACTAGCGGGACCAATGAGCAGTTCTTC. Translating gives CASSPLLAGTSGTNEQFF.

This chain's CDR3 is CASTEIQMNTEAFF. The CDR3 region has the DNA TGTGCCAGCACCGAAATACAGATGAACACTGAAGCTTTCTTT. V and J are TRBV7-8 and TRBJ1-1; D is ambiguous. The CDR3 contains 14 residues. The germline V gene encodes CDR1 SGHVS and CDR2 FQNEAQ. V lost 7 bases and J 0 bases, leaving 12 bases between the germline ends.

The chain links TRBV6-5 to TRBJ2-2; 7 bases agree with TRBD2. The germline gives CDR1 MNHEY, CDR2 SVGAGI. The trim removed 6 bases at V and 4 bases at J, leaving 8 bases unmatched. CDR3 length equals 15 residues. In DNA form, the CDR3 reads TGTGCCAGCAGAAAAAAGCGGGATGGCACCGGGGAGCTGTTTTTT. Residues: CASRKKRDGTGELFF.

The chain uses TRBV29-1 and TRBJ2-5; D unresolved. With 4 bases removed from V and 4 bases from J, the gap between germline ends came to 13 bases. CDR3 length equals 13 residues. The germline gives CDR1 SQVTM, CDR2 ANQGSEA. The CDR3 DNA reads TGCAGCGTTGGTACTTCCGGAGCAGAGACCCAGTACTTC. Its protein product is CSVGTSGAETQYF.

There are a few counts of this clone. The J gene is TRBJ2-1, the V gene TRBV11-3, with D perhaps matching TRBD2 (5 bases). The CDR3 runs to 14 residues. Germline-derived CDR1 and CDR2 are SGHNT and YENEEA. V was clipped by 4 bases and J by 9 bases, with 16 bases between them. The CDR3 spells CASSSGNTAGEQFF. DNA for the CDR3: TGTGCCAGCAGCTCCGGGAATACTGCGGGTGAGCAGTTCTTC.

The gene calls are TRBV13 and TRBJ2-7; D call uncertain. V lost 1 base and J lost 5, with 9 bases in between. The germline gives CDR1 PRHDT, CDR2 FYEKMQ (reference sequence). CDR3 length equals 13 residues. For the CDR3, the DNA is TGTGCCAGCAGCTTAGTATCCCCCCACGAGCAGTACTTC. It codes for CASSLVSPHEQYF.

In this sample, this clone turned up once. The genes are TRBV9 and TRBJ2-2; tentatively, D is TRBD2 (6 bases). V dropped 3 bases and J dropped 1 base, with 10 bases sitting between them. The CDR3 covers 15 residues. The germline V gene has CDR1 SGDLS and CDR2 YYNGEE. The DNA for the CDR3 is TGTGCCAGCAGCGACCTAGCGCAGAACACCGGGGAGCTGTTTTTT. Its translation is CASSDLAQNTGELFF.

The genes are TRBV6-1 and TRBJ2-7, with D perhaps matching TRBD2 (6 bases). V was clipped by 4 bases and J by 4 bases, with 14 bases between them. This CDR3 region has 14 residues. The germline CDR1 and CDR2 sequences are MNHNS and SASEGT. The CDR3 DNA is TGTGCCAGCAGTGCACTGGGGGGAGTTTACGAGCAGTACTTC. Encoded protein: CASSALGGVYEQYF.

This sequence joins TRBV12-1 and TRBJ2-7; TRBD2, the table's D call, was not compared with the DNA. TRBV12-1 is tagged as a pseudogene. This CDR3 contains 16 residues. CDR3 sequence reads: CASSFDRREGPHEQYF. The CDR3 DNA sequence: TGTGCCAGCAGCTTTGATAGGCGGGAGGGTCCCCACGAGCAGTACTTC.

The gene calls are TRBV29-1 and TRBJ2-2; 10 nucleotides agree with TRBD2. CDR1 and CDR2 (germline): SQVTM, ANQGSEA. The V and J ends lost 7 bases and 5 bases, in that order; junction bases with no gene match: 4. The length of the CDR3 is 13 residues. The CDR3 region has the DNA TGCAGCGGGGGGACTAGCGAGACCGGGGAGCTGTTTTTT. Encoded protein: CSGGTSETGELFF.

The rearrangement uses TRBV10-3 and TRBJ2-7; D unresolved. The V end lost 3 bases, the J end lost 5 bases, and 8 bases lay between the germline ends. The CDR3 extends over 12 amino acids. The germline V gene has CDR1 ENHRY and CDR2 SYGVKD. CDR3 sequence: CAISDKSNEQYF. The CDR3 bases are TGTGCCATCAGTGACAAAAGCAACGAGCAGTACTTC.

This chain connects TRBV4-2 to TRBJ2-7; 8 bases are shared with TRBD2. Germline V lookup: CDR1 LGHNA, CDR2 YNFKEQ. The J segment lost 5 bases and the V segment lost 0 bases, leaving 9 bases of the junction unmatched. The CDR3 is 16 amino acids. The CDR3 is CASSQEEREIGDEQYF. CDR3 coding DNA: TGTGCCAGCAGCCAAGAGGAGCGGGAGATAGGAGACGAGCAGTACTTC.

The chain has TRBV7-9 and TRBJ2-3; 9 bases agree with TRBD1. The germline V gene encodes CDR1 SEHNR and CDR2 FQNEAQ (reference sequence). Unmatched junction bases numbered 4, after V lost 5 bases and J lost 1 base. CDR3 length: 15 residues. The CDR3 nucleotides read TGTGCCAGCAGCCAGGGACAGGGTGGCACAGATACGCAGTATTTT. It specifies CASSQGQGGTDTQYF.

The CDR3 is CASQYTGQWGEKLFF. In DNA form, the CDR3 reads TGTGCCAGTCAATATACGGGACAGTGGGGTGAAAAACTGTTTTTT. The chain couples TRBV2 to TRBJ1-4; 7 bases fit TRBD1. V shed 9 bases, J shed 7 bases, and the junction held 14 bases outside the gene matches. The length of the CDR3 is 15 residues. Germline CDR1 is SNHLY and CDR2 is FYNNEI.

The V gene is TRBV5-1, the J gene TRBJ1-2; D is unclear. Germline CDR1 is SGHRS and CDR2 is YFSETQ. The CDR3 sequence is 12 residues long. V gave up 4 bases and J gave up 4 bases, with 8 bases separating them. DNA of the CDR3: TGCGCCAGCAGCGAACAGAGCTATGGCTACACCTTC. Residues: CASSEQSYGYTF. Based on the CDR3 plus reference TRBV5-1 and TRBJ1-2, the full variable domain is KAGVTQTPRYLIKTRGQQVTLSCSPISGHRSVSWYQQTPGQGLQFLFEYFSETQRNKGNFPGRFSGRQFSNSRSEMNVSTLELGDSALYLCASSEQSYGYTFGSGTRLTVV.

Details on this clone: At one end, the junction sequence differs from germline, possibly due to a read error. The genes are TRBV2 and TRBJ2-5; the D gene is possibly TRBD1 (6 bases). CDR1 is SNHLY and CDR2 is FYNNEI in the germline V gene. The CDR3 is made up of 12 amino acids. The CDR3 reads CVSSYREGTQYF. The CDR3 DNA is TGTGTCAGCAGCTACAGGGAAGGGACCCAGTACTTC.